This T cell receptor beta chain appears in the sequencing data of a study of blood T cell repertoires in COVID-19. Study as a whole: Some COVID-19 samples were acute and others convalescent; all came from the United States, Italy and Spain. PBMCs, B-cell-depleted T cells, or T cells were the source of the cDNA or gDNA that made up the material.

Original data processing: Amplified reference gene primers provided the basis for estimating nucleated cell counts. TCRdb's table, derived via immunoSEQ multiplex PCR, lists solely in-frame clones and lacks some. Clone size and the V and J calls come from that table; the DNA yielded D and trimming. The profile shows about 240,000 clones, approximately 87% of them singletons. This CDR3 comprises 16 residues. CDR1 is LGHNA, CDR2 YSLEER, per germline. V trimming: 1 base; J trimming: 7 bases; junction bases outside the gene matches: 7. The J gene is TRBJ1-4, the V gene TRBV4-3; TRBD1 matches at 9 bases. The sequence came from a man in his 60s with acute or convalescent COVID-19. Sequencing was done on a sample of peripheral blood. CDR3 loop: CASSQGPGTGSEKLFF. The DNA of the CDR3 is TGCGCCAGCAGCCAAGGCCCCGGGACAGGGTCTGAAAAACTGTTTTTT.